Sequencing of this T cell receptor (beta chain) was carried out in a study of glioma-infiltrating T cells after dendritic cell vaccination. Across the whole study: The vaccine used monocyte-derived dendritic cells pulsed overnight with autologous tumor lysate.

The V end was cut by 1 base, the J end by 6 bases, with 12 bases between. In germline, CDR1 is MGHRA, CDR2 YSYEKL. The CDR3 is 14 residues long. Isocitrate dehydrogenase mutation was absent in all glioblastoma patients. Sequencing used immunoSEQ multiplex PCR; TCRdb keeps in-frame clones, though not all of them. Among under 100,000 clones, approximately 90% were seen once, and the ten largest hold about 3.2%. The sequenced sample was blood, obtained before dendritic cell vaccination. V usage is TRBV4-1 and J usage is TRBJ1-2, with a weak D call TRBD1 (5 bases). The receptor's source is a human donor with glioblastoma. This CDR3 reads CASSQAGGADGYTF. Here the CDR3 DNA reads TGCGCCAGCAGCCAAGCGGGAGGGGCGGATGGCTACACCTTC.